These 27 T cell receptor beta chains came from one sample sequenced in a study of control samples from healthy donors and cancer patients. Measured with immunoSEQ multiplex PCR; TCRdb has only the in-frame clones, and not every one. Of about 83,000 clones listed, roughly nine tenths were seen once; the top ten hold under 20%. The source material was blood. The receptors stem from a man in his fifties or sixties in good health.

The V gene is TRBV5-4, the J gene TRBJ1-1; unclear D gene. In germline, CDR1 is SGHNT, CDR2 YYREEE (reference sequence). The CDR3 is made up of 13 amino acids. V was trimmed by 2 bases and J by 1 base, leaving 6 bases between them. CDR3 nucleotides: TGTGCCAGCAGCTTACAGACGAACACTGAAGCTTTCTTT. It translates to CASSLQTNTEAFF. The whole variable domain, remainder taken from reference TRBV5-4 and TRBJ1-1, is ETGVTQSPTHLIKTRGQQVTLRCSSQSGHNTVSWYQQALGQGPQFIFQYYREEENGRGNFPPRFSGLQFPNYSSELNVNALELDDSALYLCASSLQTNTEAFFGQGTRLTVV.

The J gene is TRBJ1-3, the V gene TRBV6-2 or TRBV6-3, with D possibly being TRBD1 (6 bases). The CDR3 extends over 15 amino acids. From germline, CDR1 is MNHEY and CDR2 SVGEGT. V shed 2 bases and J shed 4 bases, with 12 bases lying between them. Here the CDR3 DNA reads TGTGCCAGCAGTTACGGCAGGGGAACCGGAAACACCATATATTTT. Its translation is CASSYGRGTGNTIYF.

CDR3 amino acids: CAWGLAGINEQFF. In nucleotides, the CDR3 is TGTGCCTGGGGACTAGCGGGGATCAATGAGCAGTTCTTC. The rearrangement uses TRBV30 and TRBJ2-1, with 12 bases matching TRBD2. This CDR3 has 13 residues. Germline trimming cut 5 bases from V and 6 bases from J; bases unmatched to any gene: 2. Germline values: CDR1 GTSNPN, CDR2 SVGIG (reference sequence).

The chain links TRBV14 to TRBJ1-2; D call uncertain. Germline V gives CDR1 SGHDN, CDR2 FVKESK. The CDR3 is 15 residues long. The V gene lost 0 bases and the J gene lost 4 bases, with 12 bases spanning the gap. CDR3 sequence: CASSQEVDYLYGYTF. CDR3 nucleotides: TGTGCCAGCAGCCAAGAAGTGGATTACCTCTATGGCTACACCTTC.

The CDR3 sequence: CASSLDFGPREKLFF. Written as DNA, the CDR3 is TGTGCCAGCAGCTTAGATTTTGGCCCCAGGGAAAAACTGTTTTTT. The gene calls are TRBV7-2 and TRBJ1-4; D gene ambiguous. The CDR3 runs to 15 residues. V was shortened by 1 base and J by 8 bases, with 14 bases between the two germline ends. Germline V gives CDR1 SGHTA, CDR2 FQGNSA.

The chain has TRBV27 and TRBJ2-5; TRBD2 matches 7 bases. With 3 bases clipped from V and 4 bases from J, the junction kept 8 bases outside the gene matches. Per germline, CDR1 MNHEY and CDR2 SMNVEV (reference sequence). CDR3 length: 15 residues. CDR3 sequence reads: CASSLGGGRGETQYF. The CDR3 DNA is TGTGCCAGCAGTTTGGGCGGGGGACGGGGAGAGACCCAGTACTTC.

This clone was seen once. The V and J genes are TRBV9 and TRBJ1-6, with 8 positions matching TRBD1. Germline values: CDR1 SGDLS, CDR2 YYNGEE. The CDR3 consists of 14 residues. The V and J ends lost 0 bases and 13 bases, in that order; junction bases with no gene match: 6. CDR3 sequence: CASSVGQGRGPLHF. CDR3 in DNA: TGTGCCAGCAGCGTAGGACAGGGGCGGGGGCCCCTCCACTTT.

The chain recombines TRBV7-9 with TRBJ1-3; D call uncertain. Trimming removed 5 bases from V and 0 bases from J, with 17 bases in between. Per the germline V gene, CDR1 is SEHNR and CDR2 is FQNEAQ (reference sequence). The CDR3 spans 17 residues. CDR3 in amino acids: CASSHHRSQLSGNTIYF. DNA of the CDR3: TGTGCCAGCAGCCACCACCGCAGCCAACTCTCTGGAAACACCATATATTTT.

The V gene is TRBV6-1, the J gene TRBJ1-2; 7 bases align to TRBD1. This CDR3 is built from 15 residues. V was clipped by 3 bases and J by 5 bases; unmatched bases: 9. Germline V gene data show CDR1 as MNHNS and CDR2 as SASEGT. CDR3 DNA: TGTGCCAGCAGTGAGGGAAGCGGGACAGAATATGGCTACACCTTC. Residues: CASSEGSGTEYGYTF.

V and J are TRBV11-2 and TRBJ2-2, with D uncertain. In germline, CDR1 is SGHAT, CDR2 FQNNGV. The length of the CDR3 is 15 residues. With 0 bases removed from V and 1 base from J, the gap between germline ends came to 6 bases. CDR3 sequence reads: CASSLDRRNTGELFF. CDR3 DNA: TGTGCCAGCAGCTTAGATCGACGGAACACCGGGGAGCTGTTTTTT. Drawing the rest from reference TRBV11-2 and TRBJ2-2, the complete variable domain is EAGVAQSPRYKIIEKRQSVAFWCNPISGHATLYWYQQILGQGPKLLIQFQNNGVVDDSQLPKDRFSAERLKGVDSTLKIQPAKLEDSAVYLCASSLDRRNTGELFFGEGSRLTVL.

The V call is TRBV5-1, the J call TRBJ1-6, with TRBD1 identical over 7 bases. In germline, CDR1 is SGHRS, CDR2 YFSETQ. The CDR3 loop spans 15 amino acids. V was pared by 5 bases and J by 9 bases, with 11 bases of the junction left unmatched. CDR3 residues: CASSIDRARGSPLHF. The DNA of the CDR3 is TGCGCCAGCAGTATCGACAGGGCACGAGGTTCACCCCTCCACTTT.

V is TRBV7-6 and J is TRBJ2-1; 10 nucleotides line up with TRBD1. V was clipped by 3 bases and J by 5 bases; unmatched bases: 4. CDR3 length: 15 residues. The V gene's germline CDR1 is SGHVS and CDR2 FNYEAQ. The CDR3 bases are TGTGCCAGCAGCTTCGGGACAGGGGCAGACAATGAGCAGTTCTTC. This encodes CASSFGTGADNEQFF.

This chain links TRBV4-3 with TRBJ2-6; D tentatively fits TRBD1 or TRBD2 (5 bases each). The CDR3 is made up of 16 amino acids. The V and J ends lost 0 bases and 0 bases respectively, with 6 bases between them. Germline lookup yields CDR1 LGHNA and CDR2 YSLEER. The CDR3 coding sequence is TGCGCCAGCAGCCAAGACGGGGCCTCTGGGGCCAACGTCCTGACTTTC. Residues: CASSQDGASGANVLTF.

CDR3 bases: TGTGCCAGCGGACGATTGTTGGGGGCCTTTGAAAAACTGTTTTTT. Amino acid sequence: CASGRLLGAFEKLFF. V and J are TRBV27 and TRBJ1-4, with D tentatively TRBD1 (6 bases). V was cut by 8 bases and J by 7 bases, with 20 bases left in between. The V gene's germline CDR1 is MNHEY and CDR2 SMNVEV (reference sequence). The length of the CDR3 is 15 residues. The complete variable domain, with remaining parts taken from reference TRBV27 and TRBJ1-4, reads EAQVTQNPRYLITVTGKKLTVTCSQNMNHEYMSWYRQDPGLGLRQIYYSMNVEVTDKGDVPEGYKVSRKEKRNFPLILESPSPNQTSLYFCASGRLLGAFEKLFFGSGTQLSVL.

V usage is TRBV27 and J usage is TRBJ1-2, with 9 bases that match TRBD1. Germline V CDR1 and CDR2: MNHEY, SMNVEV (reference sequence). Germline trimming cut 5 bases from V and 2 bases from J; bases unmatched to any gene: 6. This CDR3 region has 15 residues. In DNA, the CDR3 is TGTGCCAGCAGTAGGACAGGGGTTGAGAACTATGGCTACACCTTC. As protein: CASSRTGVENYGYTF.

This chain's CDR3 is CASSAAGGYTGELFF. The CDR3 DNA sequence: TGTGCCAGCAGCGCTGCGGGGGGGTACACCGGGGAGCTGTTTTTT. The V call is TRBV5-8, the J call TRBJ2-2; 9 bases match TRBD2. V dropped 4 bases and J dropped 3; count of bases not matched to a gene: 4. Germline loops: CDR1 SGHTS, CDR2 YDEGEE. The CDR3 totals 15 residues.

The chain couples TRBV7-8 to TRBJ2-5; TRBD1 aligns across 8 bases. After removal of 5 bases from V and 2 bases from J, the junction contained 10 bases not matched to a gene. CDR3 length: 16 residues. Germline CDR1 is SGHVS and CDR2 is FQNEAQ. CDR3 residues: CASSPRQTGVQETQYF. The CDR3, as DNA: TGTGCCAGCAGCCCACGACAGACAGGGGTGCAAGAGACCCAGTACTTC.

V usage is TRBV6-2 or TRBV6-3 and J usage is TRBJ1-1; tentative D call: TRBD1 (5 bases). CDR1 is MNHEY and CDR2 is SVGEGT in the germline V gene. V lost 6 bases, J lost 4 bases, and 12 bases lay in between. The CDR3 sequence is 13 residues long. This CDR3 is CASSPTGATEAFF. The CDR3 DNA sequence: TGTGCCAGCAGCCCCACCGGGGCCACTGAAGCTTTCTTT.

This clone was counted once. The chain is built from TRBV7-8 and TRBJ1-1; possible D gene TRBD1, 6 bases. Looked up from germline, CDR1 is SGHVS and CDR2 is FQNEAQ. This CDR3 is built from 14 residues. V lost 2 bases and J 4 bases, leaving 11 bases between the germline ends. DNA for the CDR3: TGTGCCAGCAGCTTACAGGGGCAGGGCACTGAAGCTTTCTTT. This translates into CASSLQGQGTEAFF. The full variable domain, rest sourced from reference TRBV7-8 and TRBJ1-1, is GAGVSQSPRYKVAKRGQDVALRCDPISGHVSLFWYQQALGQGPEFLTYFQNEAQLDKSGLPSDRFFAERPEGSVSTLKIQRTQQEDSAVYLCASSLQGQGTEAFFGQGTRLTVV.

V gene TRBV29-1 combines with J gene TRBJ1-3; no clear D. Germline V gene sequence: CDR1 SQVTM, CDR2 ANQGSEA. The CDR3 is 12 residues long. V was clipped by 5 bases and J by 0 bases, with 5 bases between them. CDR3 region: CSVRSSGNTIYF. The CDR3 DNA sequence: TGCAGCGTTCGGAGCTCTGGAAACACCATATATTTT.

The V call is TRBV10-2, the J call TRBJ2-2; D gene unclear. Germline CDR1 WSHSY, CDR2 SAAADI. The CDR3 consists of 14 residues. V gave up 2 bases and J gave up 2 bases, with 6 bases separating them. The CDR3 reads CASSENGNTGELFF. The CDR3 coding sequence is TGCGCCAGCAGTGAGAATGGTAACACCGGGGAGCTGTTTTTT.

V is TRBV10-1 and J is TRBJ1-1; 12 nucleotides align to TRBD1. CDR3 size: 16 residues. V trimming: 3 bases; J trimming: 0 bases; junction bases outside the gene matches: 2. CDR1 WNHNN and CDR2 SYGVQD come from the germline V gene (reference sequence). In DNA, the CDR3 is TGCGCCAGCAGTGACGGGACAGGGGGCATGAACACTGAAGCTTTCTTT. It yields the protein CASSDGTGGMNTEAFF.

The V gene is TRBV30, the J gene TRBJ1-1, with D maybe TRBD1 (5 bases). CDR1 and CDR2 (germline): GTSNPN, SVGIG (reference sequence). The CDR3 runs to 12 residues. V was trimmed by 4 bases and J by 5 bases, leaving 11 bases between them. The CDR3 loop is CAWMGQGTEAFF. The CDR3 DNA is TGTGCCTGGATGGGGCAAGGGACTGAAGCTTTCTTT.

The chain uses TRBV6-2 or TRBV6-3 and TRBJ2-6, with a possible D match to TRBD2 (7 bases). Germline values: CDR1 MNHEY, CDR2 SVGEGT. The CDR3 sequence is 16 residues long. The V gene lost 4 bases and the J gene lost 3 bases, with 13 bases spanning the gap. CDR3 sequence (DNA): TGTGCCAGCAGTTCTCCCGGGGGGCATGGGGCCAACGTCCTGACTTTC. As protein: CASSSPGGHGANVLTF.

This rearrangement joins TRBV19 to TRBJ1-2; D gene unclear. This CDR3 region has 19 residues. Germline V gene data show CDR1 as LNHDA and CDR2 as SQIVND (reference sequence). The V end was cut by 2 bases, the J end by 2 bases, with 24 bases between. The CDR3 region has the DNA TGTGCCAGTAGTATACGAGGCCAGCTGATCGCACTTGAGAACTATGGCTACACCTTC. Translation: CASSIRGQLIALENYGYTF.

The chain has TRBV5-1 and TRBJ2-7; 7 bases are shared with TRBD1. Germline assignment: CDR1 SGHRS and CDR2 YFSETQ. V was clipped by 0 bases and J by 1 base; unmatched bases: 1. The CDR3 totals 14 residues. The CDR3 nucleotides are TGCGCCAGCAGCTTGGAGGGACAGTCCTACGAGCAGTACTTC. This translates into CASSLEGQSYEQYF.

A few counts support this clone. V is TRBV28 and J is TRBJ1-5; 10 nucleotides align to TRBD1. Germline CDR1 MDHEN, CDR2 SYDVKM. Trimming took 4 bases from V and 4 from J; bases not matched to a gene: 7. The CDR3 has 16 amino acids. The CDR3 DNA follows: TGTGCCAGCAGTTCCCCGACAGGGGGCAGGAATCAGCCCCAGCATTTT. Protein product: CASSSPTGGRNQPQHF.